This T cell receptor beta chain appears in the sequencing data of a study of blood T cell repertoires in COVID-19 (dated by TCRdb to the early 2020s). For the wider study: Samples from collaborators originated in the United States, Italy and Spain and spanned both the acute and convalescent phases of COVID-19. Deeply sampled blood TCRbeta repertoires from subjects exposed to, actively infected with, or recovered from COVID-19 were included in the dataset. Where available, HLA class I and class II types were taken from metadata supplied by the sample provider and were not determined by assay-based typing. Samples came from the ongoing ImmuneRACE study (first 160 participants) plus 1,254 subjects from 6 global collaborators. The repertoires were released in a freely available public database intended as a resource for research on the immune response to SARS-CoV-2. The prospective study material was composed of cDNA or gDNA derived from T cells, B-cell-depleted T cells, or PBMCs. Sample metadata almost always included a de-identified subject ID, COVID-19 status, age in years and sex.

The investigation overall reported the following: The quantity of clinical and demographic metadata differed by source and by participant and was supplied without curation.

TCRbeta CDR3 regions were amplified from genomic DNA by means of the immunoSEQ Assay, a bias-controlled multiplex PCR. For the original study's pipeline: The number of nucleated cells in each sample was estimated from the amplification of reference gene primers within the assay. To quantify the absolute abundance of each unique TCRbeta CDR3 rearrangement, sequence reads were collapsed and filtered. For each sample, productive Simpson clonality was calculated by taking the square root of Simpson's diversity index across productive rearrangements. In its TCRdb copy, this immuneACCESS table keeps in-frame sequences only and misses some clones. Where compared with another copy, unresolved V genes explain less than half of these, and the others have no known cause. Clonal size and the V and J genes are those of that table, whereas D and trimming came from the DNA. In this sample the table shows roughly 300,000 clones, around 87% of which occur a single time. The ten largest clones add up to around 8% of the sample.

Regarding this clone: Its antigen is not yet known. Base quality data are lacking; no much larger clone is found one base away.

Samples from volunteer blood donors who had recovered from COVID-19 were contributed by a second Seattle source. Whole blood was collected in K2EDTA tubes by collaborating institutions according to the institutions' own protocols. For TCRbeta analysis, collaborator samples were shipped as frozen whole blood, as isolated PBMCs, or as DNA extracted from either sample type. Based on the germline V gene, the CDR1 and CDR2 sequences are MNHEY and SVGEGT. The CDR3 has 14 amino acids, counting the end cysteine and phenylalanine. The sequence is cut down to CDR3 DNA, 42 bases in frame from base 1. V was cut back by 6 bases and J by 3 bases, leaving a gap of 12 bases between them.

The TCR originated in a woman in her forties or fifties who had recovered from COVID-19. The sequence links TRBV6-2 or TRBV6-3 to TRBJ2-4, and perhaps TRBD2 as D gene, on 5 matching bases. The sample was peripheral blood. The nucleotides are TGTGCCAGCAGCTCCGGGGTCTTCAAAAACATTCAGTACTTC. Translated, this is CASSSGVFKNIQYF.